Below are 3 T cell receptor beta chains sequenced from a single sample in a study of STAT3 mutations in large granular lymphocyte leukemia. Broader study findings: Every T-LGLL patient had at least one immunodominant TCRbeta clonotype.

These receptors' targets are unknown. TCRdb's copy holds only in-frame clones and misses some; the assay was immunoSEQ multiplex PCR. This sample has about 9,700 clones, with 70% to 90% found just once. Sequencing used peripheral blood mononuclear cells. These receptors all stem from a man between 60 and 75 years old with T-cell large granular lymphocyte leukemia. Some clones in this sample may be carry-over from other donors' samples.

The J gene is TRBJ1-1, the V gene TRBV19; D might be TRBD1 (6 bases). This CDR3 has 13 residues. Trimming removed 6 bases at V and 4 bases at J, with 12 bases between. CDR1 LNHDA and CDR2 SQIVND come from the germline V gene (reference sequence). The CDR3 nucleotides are TGTGCCAGTAGAAGAAGGGGGTCCACTGAAGCTTTCTTT. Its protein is CASRRRGSTEAFF.

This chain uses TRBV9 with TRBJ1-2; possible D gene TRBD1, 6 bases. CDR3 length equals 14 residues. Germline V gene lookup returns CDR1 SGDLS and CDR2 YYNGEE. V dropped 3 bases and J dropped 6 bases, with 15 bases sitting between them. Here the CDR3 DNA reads TGTGCCAGCAGCGCAACGGACAGTAGGCATGGCTACACCTTC. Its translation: CASSATDSRHGYTF.

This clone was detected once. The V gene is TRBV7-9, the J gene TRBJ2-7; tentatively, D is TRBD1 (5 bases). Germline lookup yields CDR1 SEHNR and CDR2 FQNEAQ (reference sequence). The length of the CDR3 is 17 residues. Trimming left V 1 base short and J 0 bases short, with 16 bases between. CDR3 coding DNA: TGTGCCAGCAGCTTAGAGATCTCGGCGCAGGGCTCCTACGAGCAGTACTTC. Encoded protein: CASSLEISAQGSYEQYF.